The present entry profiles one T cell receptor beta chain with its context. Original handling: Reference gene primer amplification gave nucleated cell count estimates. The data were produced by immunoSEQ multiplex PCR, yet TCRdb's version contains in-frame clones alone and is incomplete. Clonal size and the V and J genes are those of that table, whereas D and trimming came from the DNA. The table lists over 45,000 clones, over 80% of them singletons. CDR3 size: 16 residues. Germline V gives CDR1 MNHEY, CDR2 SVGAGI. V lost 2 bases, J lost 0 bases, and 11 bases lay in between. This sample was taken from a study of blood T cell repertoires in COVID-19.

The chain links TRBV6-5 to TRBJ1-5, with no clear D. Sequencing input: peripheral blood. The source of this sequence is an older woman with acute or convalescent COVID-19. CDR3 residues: CASSYPGGYSNQPQHF. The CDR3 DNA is TGTGCCAGCAGTTACCCAGGCGGGTATAGCAATCAGCCCCAGCATTTT.